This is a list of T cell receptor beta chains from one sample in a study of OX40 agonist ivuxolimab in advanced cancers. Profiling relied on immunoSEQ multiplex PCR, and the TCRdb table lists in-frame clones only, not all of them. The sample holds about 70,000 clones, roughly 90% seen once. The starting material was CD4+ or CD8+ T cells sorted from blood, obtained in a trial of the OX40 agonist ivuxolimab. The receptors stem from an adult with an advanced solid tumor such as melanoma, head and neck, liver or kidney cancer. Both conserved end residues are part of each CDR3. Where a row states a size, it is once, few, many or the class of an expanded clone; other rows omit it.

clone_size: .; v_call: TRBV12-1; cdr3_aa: CASSPGGGHNTGELFF
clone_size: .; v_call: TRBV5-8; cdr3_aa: CASSVRGHNGYTF
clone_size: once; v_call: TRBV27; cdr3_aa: CASSLGGGTDTQYF
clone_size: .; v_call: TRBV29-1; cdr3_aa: CSTEAGVGDTQYF
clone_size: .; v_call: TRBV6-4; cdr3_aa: CASSDPGGKYNEQFF
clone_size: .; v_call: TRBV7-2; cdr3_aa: CASGPRLDYGYTF
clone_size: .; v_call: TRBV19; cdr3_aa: CASSLMGWGESWRHEQFF
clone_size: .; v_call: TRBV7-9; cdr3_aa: CASTGLAGGTDTQYF
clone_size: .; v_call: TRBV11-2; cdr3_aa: CASSSTGERETQYF
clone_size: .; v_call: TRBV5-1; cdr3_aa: CASSFGRLDQYF
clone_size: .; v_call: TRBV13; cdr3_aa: CASSLGRGFYGYTF
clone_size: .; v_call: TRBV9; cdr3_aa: CASSRTDTQYF
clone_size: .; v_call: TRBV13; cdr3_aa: CASSDGQGGTGELFF
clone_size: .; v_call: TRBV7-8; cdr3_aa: CASSSPLSTGANYEQYF
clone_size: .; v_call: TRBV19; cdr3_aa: CASRGIDRVFDEQYF
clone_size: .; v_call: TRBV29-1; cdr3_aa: CSVGPTGTSDSYEQYF
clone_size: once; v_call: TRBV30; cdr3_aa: CAWSGGQTYGYTF
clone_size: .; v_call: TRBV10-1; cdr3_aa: CASRSQGADYGYTF
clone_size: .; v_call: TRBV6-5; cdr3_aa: CASSDRASRTEAFF
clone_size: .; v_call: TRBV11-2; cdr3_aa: CASSPTGGILYEQYF
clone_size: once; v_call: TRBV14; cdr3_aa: CASSFGTSGYEQYF
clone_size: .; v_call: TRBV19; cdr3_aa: CASSSGGASYGYTF
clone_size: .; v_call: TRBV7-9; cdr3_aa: CASSLPGQRVDTQYF
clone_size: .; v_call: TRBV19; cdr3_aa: CASMGGLIYGYTF
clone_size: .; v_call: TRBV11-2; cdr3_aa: CASSSGGPYSNYNSPLHF
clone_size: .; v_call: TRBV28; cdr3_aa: CASSLQLGTSGGLSYEQYF
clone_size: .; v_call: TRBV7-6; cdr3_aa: CASSAGTAYEQYF
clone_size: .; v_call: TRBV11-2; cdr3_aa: CASSLGQGAYGYTF